The entry below describes one T cell receptor (beta chain). The data belong to a study of T cells after yellow fever vaccination. TCRdb processed the 5' RACE reads anew with MiXCR; each CDR3 protein has one entry. The sample has 300,000 to 350,000 distinct CDR3 sequences; 3% to 4.5% are singletons. This TCR derives from a man aged 18-30 years who received the YFV17D yellow fever vaccine. The material was PBMCs, obtained 5 days after the yellow fever booster vaccination.

CDR3 bases: TGTGCCAGCAGCCAGGGCTCCCGCTCCTACAATGAGCAGTTCTTC. It encodes CASSQGSRSYNEQFF. The gene calls are TRBV14 and TRBJ2-1; D is undetermined. This CDR3 spans 15 amino acids. The germline CDR1 and CDR2 sequences are SGHDN and FVKESK. The V gene lost 3 bases and the J gene lost 0 bases, with 9 bases spanning the gap.